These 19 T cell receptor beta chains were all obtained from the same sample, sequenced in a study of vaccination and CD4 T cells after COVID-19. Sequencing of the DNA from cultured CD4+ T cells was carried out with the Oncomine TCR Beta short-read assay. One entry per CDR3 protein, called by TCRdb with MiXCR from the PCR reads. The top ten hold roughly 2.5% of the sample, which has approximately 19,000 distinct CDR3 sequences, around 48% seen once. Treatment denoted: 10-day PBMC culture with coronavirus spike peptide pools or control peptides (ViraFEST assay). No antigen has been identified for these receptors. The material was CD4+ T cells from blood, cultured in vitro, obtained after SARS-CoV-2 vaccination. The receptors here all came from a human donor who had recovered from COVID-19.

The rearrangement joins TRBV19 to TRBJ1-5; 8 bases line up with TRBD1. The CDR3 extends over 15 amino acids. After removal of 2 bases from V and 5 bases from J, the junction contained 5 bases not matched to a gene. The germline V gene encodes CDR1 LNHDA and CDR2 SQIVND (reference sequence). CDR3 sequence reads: CASSITGTGDQPQHF. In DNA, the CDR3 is TGTGCCAGTAGTATAACCGGGACAGGAGATCAGCCCCAGCATTTT.

Here the CDR3 DNA reads TGTGCCGGAACCCCCGACCCCGGGACAAGCTATGGCTACACCTTC. Its translation: CAGTPDPGTSYGYTF. The gene calls are TRBV6-2 or TRBV6-3 and TRBJ1-2; tentatively, D is TRBD1 (6 bases). The germline CDR1 and CDR2 sequences are MNHEY and SVGEGT. The CDR3 loop spans 15 amino acids. Trimming took off 11 bases at V and 4 bases at J, with 23 bases between the two ends.

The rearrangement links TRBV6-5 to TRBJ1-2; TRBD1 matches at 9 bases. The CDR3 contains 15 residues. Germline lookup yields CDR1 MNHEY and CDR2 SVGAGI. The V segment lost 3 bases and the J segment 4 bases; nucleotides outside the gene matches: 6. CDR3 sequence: CASSYPDRGVYGYTF. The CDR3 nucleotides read TGTGCCAGCAGTTATCCCGACAGGGGGGTCTATGGCTACACCTTC.

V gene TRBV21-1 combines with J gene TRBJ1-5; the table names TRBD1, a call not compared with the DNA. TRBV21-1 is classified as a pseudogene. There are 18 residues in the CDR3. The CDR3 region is CASSKERTGTYSNQPQHF. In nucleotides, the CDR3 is TGTGCCAGCAGCAAAGAAAGGACAGGGACTTATAGCAATCAGCCCCAGCATTTT.

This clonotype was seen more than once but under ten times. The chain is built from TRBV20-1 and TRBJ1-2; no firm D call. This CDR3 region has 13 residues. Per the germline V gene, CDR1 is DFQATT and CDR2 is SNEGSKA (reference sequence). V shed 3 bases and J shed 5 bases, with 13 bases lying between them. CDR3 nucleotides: TGCAGTGCTAGGGCGGGGTATGGGTATGGCTACACCTTC. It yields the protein CSARAGYGYGYTF.

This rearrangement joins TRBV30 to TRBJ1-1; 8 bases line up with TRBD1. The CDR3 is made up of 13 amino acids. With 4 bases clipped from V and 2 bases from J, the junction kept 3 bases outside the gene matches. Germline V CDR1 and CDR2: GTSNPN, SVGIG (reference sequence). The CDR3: CAWTGTGNTEAFF. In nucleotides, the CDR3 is TGTGCCTGGACCGGGACAGGAAACACTGAAGCTTTCTTT. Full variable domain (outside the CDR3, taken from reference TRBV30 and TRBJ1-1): SQTIHQWPATLVQPVGSPLSLECTVEGTSNPNLYWYRQAAGRGLQLLFYSVGIGQISSEVPQNLSASRPQDRQFILSSKKLLLSDSGFYLCAWTGTGNTEAFFGQGTRLTVV.

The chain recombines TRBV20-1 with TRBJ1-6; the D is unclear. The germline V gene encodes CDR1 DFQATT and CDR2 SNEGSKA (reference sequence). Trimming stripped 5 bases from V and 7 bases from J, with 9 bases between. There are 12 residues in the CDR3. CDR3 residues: CSAQVGNSPLHF. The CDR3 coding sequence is TGCAGTGCTCAGGTCGGAAATTCACCCCTCCACTTT.

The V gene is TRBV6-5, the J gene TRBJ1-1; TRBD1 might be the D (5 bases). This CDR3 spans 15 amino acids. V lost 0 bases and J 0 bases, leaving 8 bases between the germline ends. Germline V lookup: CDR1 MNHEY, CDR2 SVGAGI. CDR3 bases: TGTGCCAGCAGTTACTCGCCAGGGATGAACACTGAAGCTTTCTTT. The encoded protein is CASSYSPGMNTEAFF.

CDR3 in amino acids: CASSESGVPYNEQFF. CDR3 DNA: TGCGCCAGCAGTGAATCGGGGGTTCCCTACAATGAGCAGTTCTTC. V and J are TRBV10-1 and TRBJ2-1; maybe TRBD2 (6 bases). The CDR3 runs to 15 residues. The V end lost 3 bases, the J end lost 2 bases, and 11 bases lay between the germline ends. Germline V gene lookup returns CDR1 WNHNN and CDR2 SYGVQD (reference sequence).

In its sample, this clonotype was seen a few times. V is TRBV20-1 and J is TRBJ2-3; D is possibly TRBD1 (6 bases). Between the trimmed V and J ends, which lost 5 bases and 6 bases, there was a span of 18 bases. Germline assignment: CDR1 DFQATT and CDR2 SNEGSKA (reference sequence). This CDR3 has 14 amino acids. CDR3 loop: CSAWDTRVMDTQYF. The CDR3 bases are TGCAGTGCTTGGGACACTAGGGTTATGGATACGCAGTATTTT.

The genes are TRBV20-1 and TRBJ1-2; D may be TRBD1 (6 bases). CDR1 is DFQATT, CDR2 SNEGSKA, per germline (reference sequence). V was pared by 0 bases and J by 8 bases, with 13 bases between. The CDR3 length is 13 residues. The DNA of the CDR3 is TGCAGTGCTAGAGAAGGGGGGAGCCGGGGCTACACCTTC. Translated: CSAREGGSRGYTF.

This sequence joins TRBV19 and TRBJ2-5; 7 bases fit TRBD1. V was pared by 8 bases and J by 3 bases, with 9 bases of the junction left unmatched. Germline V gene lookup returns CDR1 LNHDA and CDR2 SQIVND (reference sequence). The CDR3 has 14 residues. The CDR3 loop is CASGARTGKETQYF. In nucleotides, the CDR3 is TGTGCCAGTGGGGCAAGGACAGGCAAAGAGACCCAGTACTTC. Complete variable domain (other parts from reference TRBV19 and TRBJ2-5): DGGITQSPKYLFRKEGQNVTLSCEQNLNHDAMYWYRQDPGQGLRLIYYSQIVNDFQKGDIAEGYSVSREKKESFPLTVTSAQKNPTAFYLCASGARTGKETQYFGPGTRLLVL.

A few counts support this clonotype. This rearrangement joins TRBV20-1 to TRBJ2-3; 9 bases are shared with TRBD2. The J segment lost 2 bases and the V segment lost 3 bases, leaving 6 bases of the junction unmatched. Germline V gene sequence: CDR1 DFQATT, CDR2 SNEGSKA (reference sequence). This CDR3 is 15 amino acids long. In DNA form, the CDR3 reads TGCAGTGCTAGTTCGGCTAGCGGGGACACAGATACGCAGTATTTT. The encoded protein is CSASSASGDTDTQYF.

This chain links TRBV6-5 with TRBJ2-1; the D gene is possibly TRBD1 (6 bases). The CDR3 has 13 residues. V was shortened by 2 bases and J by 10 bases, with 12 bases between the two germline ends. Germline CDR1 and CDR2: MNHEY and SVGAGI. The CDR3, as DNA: TGTGCCAGCAGTTACCCGCCAGGGGAGGAGCAGTTCTTC. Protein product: CASSYPPGEEQFF.

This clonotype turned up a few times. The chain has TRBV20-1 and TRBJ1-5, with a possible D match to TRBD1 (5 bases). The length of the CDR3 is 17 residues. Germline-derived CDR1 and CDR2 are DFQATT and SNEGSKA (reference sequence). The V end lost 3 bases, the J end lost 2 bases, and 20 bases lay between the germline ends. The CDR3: CSASSGVGGFGNQPQHF. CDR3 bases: TGCAGTGCTAGCTCGGGGGTTGGTGGCTTTGGCAATCAGCCCCAGCATTTT.

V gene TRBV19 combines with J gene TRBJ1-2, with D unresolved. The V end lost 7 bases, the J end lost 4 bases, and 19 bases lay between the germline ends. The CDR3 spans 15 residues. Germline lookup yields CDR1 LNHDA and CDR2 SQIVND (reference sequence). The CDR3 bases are TGTGCCAGTACCCCCGCCCCGAGGGATGGCTATGGCTACACCTTC. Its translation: CASTPAPRDGYGYTF. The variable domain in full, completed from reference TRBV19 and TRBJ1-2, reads DGGITQSPKYLFRKEGQNVTLSCEQNLNHDAMYWYRQDPGQGLRLIYYSQIVNDFQKGDIAEGYSVSREKKESFPLTVTSAQKNPTAFYLCASTPAPRDGYGYTFGSGTRLTVV.

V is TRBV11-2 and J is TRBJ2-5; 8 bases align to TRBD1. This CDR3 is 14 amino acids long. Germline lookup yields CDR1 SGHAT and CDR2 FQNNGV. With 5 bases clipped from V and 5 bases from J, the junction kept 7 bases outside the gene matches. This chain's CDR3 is CASSRTGGGETQYF. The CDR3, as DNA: TGTGCCAGCAGCCGCACAGGGGGTGGCGAGACCCAGTACTTC.

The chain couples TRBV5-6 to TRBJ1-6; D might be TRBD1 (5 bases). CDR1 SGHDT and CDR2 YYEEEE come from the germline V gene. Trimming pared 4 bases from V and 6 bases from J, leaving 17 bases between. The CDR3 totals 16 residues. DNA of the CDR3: TGTGCCAGCAGCGAACCGCTTGACAGCATTAATTCACCCCTCCACTTT. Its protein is CASSEPLDSINSPLHF. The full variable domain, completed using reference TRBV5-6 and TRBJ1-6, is DAGVTQSPTHLIKTRGQQVTLRCSPKSGHDTVSWYQQALGQGPQFIFQYYEEEERQRGNFPDRFSGHQFPNYSSELNVNALLLGDSALYLCASSEPLDSINSPLHFGNGTRLTVT.

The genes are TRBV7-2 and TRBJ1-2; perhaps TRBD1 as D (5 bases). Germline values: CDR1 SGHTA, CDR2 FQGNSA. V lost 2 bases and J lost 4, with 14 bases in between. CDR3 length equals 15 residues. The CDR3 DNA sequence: TGTGCCAGCAGCTTACCCGTCGGAGGGACCTATGGCTACACCTTC. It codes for CASSLPVGGTYGYTF.